The rows below give T cell receptor beta chains drawn from one sample of a study of T cells in Graves' hyperthyroidism and ophthalmopathy. TCRdb processed the multiplex PCR reads anew with MiXCR; each CDR3 protein has one entry. This repertoire shows a few hundred thousand distinct CDR3 sequences, 46% found once; its top ten account for around 8%. What was sequenced was peripheral blood or thyroid tissue (not recorded which). These receptors were collected from a woman aged 18-29 years with Graves' hyperthyroidism. Both conserved end residues are part of each CDR3. The order of the fields is J gene, V gene, clone size, D gene, CDR3 DNA, CDR3 protein. A D gene is named only where the DNA matches it firmly. The size entry is marked missing in some rows and otherwise reads once, few, many or a size class.

>TRBJ2-5|TRBV29-1|many|-
TGCAGCGTTGACGGACTGATAGGGGGGGAGACCCAGTACTTC
CSVDGLIGGETQYF
>TRBJ2-6|TRBV14|-|-
TGTGCCAGCAGCCAACGGGCAGGACAGGGGGCCAACGTCCTGACTTTC
CASSQRAGQGANVLTF
>TRBJ2-2|TRBV5-4|-|-
TGTGCCAGCAGCCCCCCCGGGACTCCGAACACCGGGGAGCTGTTTTTT
CASSPPGTPNTGELFF
>TRBJ2-2|TRBV7-2|many|-
TGTGCCAGCAGCCTAATAGGGGCTGAGCTGTTTTTT
CASSLIGAELFF
>TRBJ2-7|TRBV7-9|-|TRBD2
TGTGCCAGCAGCCACGGACTAGCGGGAGGTGTTGAGCAGTACTTC
CASSHGLAGGVEQYF
>TRBJ1-6|TRBV7-9|-|-
TGTGCCAGCAGCGCCTCAGGGACACCCCTCCACTTT
CASSASGTPLHF
>TRBJ1-6|TRBV4-1|few|TRBD1
TGCGCCAGCAGCCAGGCTCTGACAGGGCGAATTACTTCCTATAATTCACCCCTCCACTTT
CASSQALTGRITSYNSPLHF
>TRBJ2-2|TRBV11-2|-|-
TGTGCCAGCAGCTTAGATCGTCGGGAGCTGTTTTTT
CASSLDRRELFF
>TRBJ1-6|TRBV9|few|-
TGTGCCAGCAGCGTAGGAGGGGCGGCACCCCTCCACTTT
CASSVGGAAPLHF
>TRBJ2-5|TRBV27|few|TRBD2
TGTGCCAGCAGTCCGGGACTAGCGGGAGGATTGCGAGAGACCCAGTACTTC
CASSPGLAGGLRETQYF
>TRBJ2-7|TRBV7-2|many|TRBD2
TGTGCCAGCAGCTTCTTAGCGGGAGAGTACGAGCAGTACTTC
CASSFLAGEYEQYF
>TRBJ2-7|TRBV6-5|many|-
TGTGCCAGCAGTTCCAGGCGGTTGGGCTCCTACGAGCAGTACTTC
CASSSRRLGSYEQYF
>TRBJ1-6|TRBV7-2|many|TRBD1
TGTGCCAGCAGCTACACAGGGGGCGCGGATTCACCCCTCCACTTT
CASSYTGGADSPLHF
>TRBJ1-2|TRBV29-1|-|-
TGCAGCGTTCCCCCTGGGGCATTTTCTGGCTACACCTTC
CSVPPGAFSGYTF
>TRBJ2-7|TRBV9|many|TRBD2
TGTGCCAGCAGCAAGCTAGGGGGGCTAGCGGGACAGAACGAGCAGTACTTC
CASSKLGGLAGQNEQYF
>TRBJ2-5|TRBV12-3/TRBV12-4|-|TRBD1
TGTGCCAGCAGTTTGGCCAGGGGGCTGGGACAGGAGACCCAGTACTTC
CASSLARGLGQETQYF
>TRBJ2-7|TRBV2|many|TRBD2
TGTGCCAGCAGCAAGACTAGCGGGAGGTCCTACGAGCAGTACTTC
CASSKTSGRSYEQYF
>TRBJ2-5|TRBV9|many|TRBD1
TGTGCCAGCAGCCCCCACCCGGGACAGGGTGATGAGACCCAGTACTTC
CASSPHPGQGDETQYF
>TRBJ1-4|TRBV2|many|-
TGTGCCGGCCAGGGGAATGGTGAAAAACTGTTTTTT
CAGQGNGEKLFF
>TRBJ2-7|TRBV7-9|few|-
TGTGCCAGCAGCTCCCATGGAGATGAGCAGTACTTC
CASSSHGDEQYF
>TRBJ1-5|TRBV2|many|TRBD1
TGTGCCAGCAGATACCGGACAGGAGATAATCAGCCCCAGCATTTT
CASRYRTGDNQPQHF
>TRBJ2-3|TRBV11-2|-|-
TGTGCCAGCAGCCAGGACGGATTTAGCACAGATACGCAGTATTTT
CASSQDGFSTDTQYF
>TRBJ1-2|TRBV7-9|-|-
TGTGCCAGCAGCTTAGTGGGCCAGGGTAGAAGCGGCTACACCTTC
CASSLVGQGRSGYTF
>TRBJ1-2|TRBV6-1|-|-
TGTGCCGCAACGAGGGGCTACGAGCAGGGGTATAACGGCTACACCTTC
CAATRGYEQGYNGYTF
>TRBJ1-1|TRBV20-1|-|-
TGCAGTGCTCCCGCGCAGGGTAGGGACACTGAAGCTTTCTTT
CSAPAQGRDTEAFF
>TRBJ2-5|TRBV25-1|many|-
TGTGCCAGCAGTGAATTTATGGGCTTCCAAGAGACCCAGTACTTC
CASSEFMGFQETQYF
>TRBJ1-6|TRBV10-2|-|TRBD1
TGTGCCAGCAGCCCGGGGGACAGGGGGCAATCACCCCTCCACTTT
CASSPGDRGQSPLHF
>TRBJ2-5|TRBV20-1|-|TRBD1
TGCAGTGCTAGAGAGGACAGGGAGTACTTC
CSAREDREYF
>TRBJ1-1|TRBV2|-|-
TGTGCCAGCAGTGACGGTAGATACAATGAGCAGTTCTTT
CASSDGRYNEQFF
>TRBJ1-1|TRBV6-4|-|-
TGTGCCAGCAGTGACTCCGGACAACGGAACGCTGAAGCTTTCTTT
CASSDSGQRNAEAFF
>TRBJ2-7|TRBV20-1|many|TRBD1
TGCAGTGCTGGACGGACAGGGGGAGCCTACGAGCAGTACTTC
CSAGRTGGAYEQYF
>TRBJ2-1|TRBV24-1|-|-
TGTGCCAGCACTCCAGAGGGGGGAGCAATTGTCAATGAGCAGTTCTTC
CASTPEGGAIVNEQFF
>TRBJ2-2|TRBV29-1|few|TRBD1
TGCAGCCATGGGGACAGGGGGGAGCTGTTTTTT
CSHGDRGELFF
>TRBJ2-5|TRBV7-6|many|-
TGTGCCAGCAGCGAGGACAGAGCCCAAGAGACCCAGTACTTC
CASSEDRAQETQYF
>TRBJ2-5|TRBV12-3/TRBV12-4|-|TRBD2
TGTGCCAGCAGTCGACTAGCGGGACAAGGGACCCAGTACTTC
CASSRLAGQGTQYF
>TRBJ1-2|TRBV7-9|once|TRBD1
TGTGCCAGCTCATTTTGGGACAGGGATGGCTACACCTTC
CASSFWDRDGYTF
>TRBJ2-1|TRBV19|-|TRBD2
TGCGCCAGCAGCCAAGGGGGGGGGACTAGCGGGAGTCGGTTCTTC
CASSQGGGTSGSRFF